One sample yielded the 25 T cell receptor beta chains listed below, sequenced in a study of blood T cell repertoires in COVID-19. Assay: immunoSEQ multiplex PCR; the TCRdb copy retains only in-frame clones and omits some. The table includes roughly 160,000 clones, 83% detected once. Sequencing used peripheral blood. These receptors all come from a woman older than 75 with acute or convalescent COVID-19.

V and J are TRBV19 and TRBJ1-1; D is perhaps TRBD1 (6 bases). CDR3 length equals 13 residues. Germline values: CDR1 LNHDA, CDR2 SQIVND (reference sequence). V lost 5 bases, J lost 1 base, and 8 bases lay in between. The CDR3 loop is CASSGQTNTEAFF. The CDR3 nucleotides read TGTGCCAGTAGTGGACAGACGAACACTGAAGCTTTCTTT.

The chain recombines TRBV7-2 with TRBJ2-3; 11 bases align to TRBD2. The germline gives CDR1 SGHTA, CDR2 FQGNSA. There are 15 residues in the CDR3. V lost 5 bases and J lost 3; bases outside the gene matches: 4. CDR3 in amino acids: CASSGSGRDTDTQYF. In DNA, the CDR3 is TGTGCCAGCAGCGGTAGCGGGAGGGATACAGATACGCAGTATTTT.

The table lists this clone with a count of one. CDR3: CATSRDPSLSNSPLHF. In DNA form, the CDR3 reads TGTGCCACCAGCAGAGATCCATCGCTGAGTAATTCACCCCTCCACTTT. V usage is TRBV15 and J usage is TRBJ1-6; D remains ambiguous. V was shortened by 0 bases and J by 6 bases, with 12 bases between the two germline ends. From germline, CDR1 is LNHNV and CDR2 YYDKDF (reference sequence). The CDR3 is 16 residues long. The full variable domain, rest sourced from reference TRBV15 and TRBJ1-6, is DAMVIQNPRYQVTQFGKPVTLSCSQTLNHNVMYWYQQKSSQAPKLLFHYYDKDFNNEADTPDNFQSRRPNTSFCFLDIRSPGLGDTAMYLCATSRDPSLSNSPLHFGNGTRLTVT.

CDR3 in amino acids: CASRRTGEFGYTF. The CDR3 nucleotides read TGTGCCAGTAGGAGGACAGGGGAATTTGGCTACACCTTC. The chain employs TRBV19 and TRBJ1-2, with 9 bases fitting TRBD1. The germline gives CDR1 LNHDA, CDR2 SQIVND (reference sequence). This CDR3 has 13 residues. The J segment lost 7 bases and the V segment lost 6 bases, leaving 6 bases of the junction unmatched.

The J gene is TRBJ2-7, the V gene TRBV30; 7 nucleotides match TRBD1. Germline V gene data show CDR1 as GTSNPN and CDR2 as SVGIG (reference sequence). This CDR3 comprises 12 residues. V dropped 8 bases and J dropped 7; count of bases not matched to a gene: 11. Here the CDR3 DNA reads TGTGCCCGAGGGGACAGCCGCGGGGAGCAGTACTTC. It yields the protein CARGDSRGEQYF.

The genes are TRBV19 and TRBJ1-6; D may be TRBD1 (6 bases). The V end lost 5 bases, the J end lost 10 bases, and 15 bases lay between the germline ends. This CDR3 is built from 14 residues. CDR1 and CDR2 from the germline V gene are LNHDA and SQIVND (reference sequence). The chain's CDR3 is CASSSTGDESPLHF. CDR3 nucleotides: TGTGCCAGTAGTTCGACAGGCGACGAGTCACCCCTCCACTTT.

V and J are TRBV9 and TRBJ1-4, with D uncertain. The CDR3 extends over 15 amino acids. From germline, CDR1 is SGDLS and CDR2 YYNGEE. Trimming stripped 0 bases from V and 7 bases from J, with 13 bases between. This CDR3 reads CASSVGGDPGEKLFF. The CDR3, as DNA: TGTGCCAGCAGCGTAGGGGGAGACCCGGGTGAAAAACTGTTTTTT.

This rearrangement joins TRBV29-1 to TRBJ1-2, with TRBD1 as a possible D gene (5 bases). CDR3 length equals 14 residues. Trimming took 8 bases from V and 4 from J, leaving 20 bases between them. Per germline, CDR1 SQVTM and CDR2 ANQGSEA. CDR3 loop: CSSWTARAVYGYTF. The CDR3 DNA follows: TGCAGCTCCTGGACGGCCAGGGCGGTCTATGGCTACACCTTC.

This clone was detected a few times. At one end the junction does not follow the germline gene, possibly because of a read error. V is TRBV2 and J is TRBJ1-4, with D hard to call. This CDR3 contains 15 residues. CDR1 and CDR2 from the germline V gene are SNHLY and FYNNEI. Written as DNA, the CDR3 is TGTGCCAGCAGTGAAGCCCCTGATTACTATGATCGAAGTGTTTTT. Translating gives CASSEAPDYYDRSVF.

This clone was detected only a few times. In DNA, the CDR3 is TGTGCCAGCTCACCACGGGACAGGGGGGATAACTATGGCTACACCTTC. Encoded protein: CASSPRDRGDNYGYTF. This chain joins TRBV18 and TRBJ1-2; TRBD1 agrees at 11 bases. The germline CDR1 and CDR2 sequences are KGHSH and LQKENI. The CDR3 is made up of 16 amino acids. Losses at the gene ends were 1 base for V and 1 base for J; bases not matched to a gene: 2.

The CDR3 nucleotides read TGTGCCAGTAGTACCGGGACAGCTACCTACGAGCAGTACTTC. This codes for CASSTGTATYEQYF. V and J are TRBV19 and TRBJ2-7, with 7 bases matching TRBD1. This CDR3 comprises 14 residues. Germline CDR1 LNHDA, CDR2 SQIVND (reference sequence). Germline trimming cut 4 bases from V and 2 bases from J; bases unmatched to any gene: 5.

The gene calls are TRBV30 and TRBJ1-1; 7 nucleotides match TRBD1. This CDR3 spans 12 amino acids. The germline V gene encodes CDR1 GTSNPN and CDR2 SVGIG (reference sequence). V shed 2 bases, J shed 7 bases, and the junction held 4 bases outside the gene matches. Here the CDR3 DNA reads TGTGCCTGGAGTCGAACAGGGGTTGAAGCTTTCTTT. Amino acid sequence: CAWSRTGVEAFF.

The chain combines TRBV5-5 with TRBJ1-4; 9 bases are shared with TRBD1. V lost 4 bases and J lost 5; bases outside the gene matches: 6. Germline V gene data show CDR1 as SGHKS and CDR2 as YYEKEE (reference sequence). The CDR3 contains 15 residues. Written as DNA, the CDR3 is TGTGCCAGCAGCCTGGGGACAGGGCGGAATGAAAAACTGTTTTTT. This translates into CASSLGTGRNEKLFF.

The chain uses TRBV28 and TRBJ2-7; D unclear. Germline V gene lookup returns CDR1 MDHEN and CDR2 SYDVKM. The V and J ends lost 4 bases and 2 bases respectively, with 12 bases between them. The CDR3 is made up of 14 amino acids. The CDR3 loop reads CASSSPTRAYEQYF. CDR3 coding DNA: TGTGCCAGCAGTTCGCCGACACGAGCCTACGAGCAGTACTTC.

This clone was seen once. V is TRBV3-1 (or the pseudogene TRBV3-2) and J is TRBJ1-5; D unclear. With 2 bases removed from V and 11 bases from J, the gap between germline ends came to 19 bases. Germline CDR1 reads LGHDT; CDR2 reads YNNKEL (reference sequence). This CDR3 contains 15 residues. The DNA of the CDR3 is TGTGCCAGCAGCCAAAATGGCGGGGTCCCTGGGACCCAGCATTTT. It is translated as CASSQNGGVPGTQHF.

This clone was observed once. The rearrangement joins TRBV9 to TRBJ2-7; no reliable D call. Germline CDR1 is SGDLS and CDR2 is YYNGEE. Trimming pared 0 bases from V and 7 bases from J, leaving 17 bases between. The CDR3 is 15 amino acids. CDR3 in amino acids: CASSVAPAAAAEQYF. DNA for the CDR3: TGTGCCAGCAGCGTAGCCCCCGCGGCCGCGGCAGAGCAGTACTTC.

CDR3 protein: CASSPGTSVSTDTQYF. DNA of the CDR3: TGTGCCAGCAGCCCAGGGACTAGCGTGAGCACAGATACGCAGTATTTT. The chain links TRBV3-1 (or the pseudogene TRBV3-2) to TRBJ2-3; TRBD2 matches at 10 bases. The V segment lost 4 bases and the J segment 0 bases; nucleotides outside the gene matches: 4. The V gene's germline CDR1 is LGHDT and CDR2 YNNKEL (reference sequence). This CDR3 is built from 16 residues.

This clone appeared a single time. The rearrangement uses TRBV6-6 and TRBJ2-7, with D possibly TRBD2 on 6 matching bases. This CDR3 region has 14 residues. Between the trimmed V and J ends, which lost 4 bases and 0 bases, there was a span of 10 bases. The germline gives CDR1 MNHNY, CDR2 SVGAGI (reference sequence). The CDR3 protein is CASSFTGGSYEQYF. CDR3 nucleotides: TGTGCCAGCAGTTTCACCGGGGGCTCCTACGAGCAGTACTTC.

The rearrangement links TRBV19 to TRBJ2-7, with D perhaps matching TRBD2 (5 bases). CDR1 is LNHDA and CDR2 is SQIVND in the germline V gene (reference sequence). Trimming removed 0 bases at V and 0 bases at J, with 12 bases between. The CDR3 length is 16 residues. CDR3 in amino acids: CASSIDLAWSSYEQYF. The DNA for the CDR3 is TGTGCCAGTAGTATAGATCTAGCCTGGAGCTCCTACGAGCAGTACTTC. The whole variable domain, filled in from reference TRBV19 and TRBJ2-7, reads DGGITQSPKYLFRKEGQNVTLSCEQNLNHDAMYWYRQDPGQGLRLIYYSQIVNDFQKGDIAEGYSVSREKKESFPLTVTSAQKNPTAFYLCASSIDLAWSSYEQYFGPGTRLTVT.

The gene calls are TRBV7-2 and TRBJ1-3; 8 nucleotides align to TRBD1. CDR1 and CDR2 (germline): SGHTA, FQGNSA. V trimming: 5 bases; J trimming: 0 bases; junction bases outside the gene matches: 15. This CDR3 comprises 19 residues. The CDR3 DNA reads TGTGCCAGCAGCCCGAGGACAGGGACCATGTCTTCCTCTGGAAACACCATATATTTT. Protein sequence: CASSPRTGTMSSSGNTIYF.

V and J are TRBV9 and TRBJ2-7; 8 bases are shared with TRBD1. The germline CDR1 and CDR2 sequences are SGDLS and YYNGEE. The V segment lost 4 bases and the J segment 6 bases; nucleotides outside the gene matches: 15. This CDR3 is 16 amino acids long. In DNA form, the CDR3 reads TGTGCCAGCAGCTCCCGATCGGGACAGGTTCTTGGCGAGCAGTACTTC. Residues: CASSSRSGQVLGEQYF. The full variable domain, with the rest looked up from reference TRBV9 and TRBJ2-7, is DSGVTQTPKHLITATGQRVTLRCSPRSGDLSVYWYQQSLDQGLQFLIQYYNGEERAKGNILERFSAQQFPDLHSELNLSSLELGDSALYFCASSSRSGQVLGEQYFGPGTRLTVT.

The V and J genes are TRBV29-1 and TRBJ1-1; the match to TRBD1 covers 9 bases. The CDR3 runs 15 residues. V lost 7 bases and J lost 8; bases outside the gene matches: 17. CDR1 and CDR2 from the germline V gene are SQVTM and ANQGSEA. The CDR3 DNA is TGCAGCGCCAGGGACACAGGGGGCATGCGCGGGGAAGCTTTCTTT. It encodes CSARDTGGMRGEAFF.

The chain employs TRBV25-1 and TRBJ2-1; the D gene is possibly TRBD1 (5 bases). Germline lookup yields CDR1 MGHDK and CDR2 SYGVNS. The CDR3 is made up of 14 amino acids. Trimming took off 3 bases at V and 5 bases at J, with 11 bases between the two ends. The CDR3 loop reads CASSDSGLHNEQFF. The CDR3, as DNA: TGTGCCAGCAGTGATTCAGGGCTGCACAATGAGCAGTTCTTC.

This clone was picked up one time. This chain connects TRBV6-5 to TRBJ1-5, with TRBD1 matching over 9 bases. The CDR3 contains 15 residues. Germline V CDR1 and CDR2: MNHEY, SVGAGI. The trim removed 6 bases at V and 5 bases at J, leaving 8 bases unmatched. This chain's CDR3 is CASRPPGQGHQPQHF. The CDR3 bases are TGTGCCAGCAGACCTCCGGGACAGGGACATCAGCCCCAGCATTTT.

The chain links TRBV9 to TRBJ2-5; 8 bases match TRBD1. From germline, CDR1 is SGDLS and CDR2 YYNGEE. This CDR3 spans 14 amino acids. The trim removed 3 bases at V and 2 bases at J, leaving 3 bases unmatched. CDR3 sequence: CASSADRGQETQYF. The CDR3 nucleotides read TGTGCCAGCAGCGCCGACAGGGGACAAGAGACCCAGTACTTC.